Given below is one T cell receptor (beta chain) in context. Antigen specificity is unknown. TCRdb itself ran the 5' RACE reads through MiXCR, one entry per CDR3 protein. Here the sample spans hundreds of thousands of distinct CDR3 sequences, around an eighth being singletons. Looked up from germline, CDR1 is LGHNA and CDR2 is YSLEER. V gave up 4 bases and J gave up 3 bases; unmatched junction bases: 14. The CDR3 consists of 18 residues. The data derive from a study of T cells after yellow fever vaccination. Study as a whole: Fractions of limited cellularity were prepared by means of SMART-Seq v4 Ultra Low Input.

Study results and caveats: Bulk-population clonotypes that are abundant could appear as contaminants in FACS-sorted repertoires. Though weaker, the secondary response peaked faster, on day 5 versus 15.

The chain is built from TRBV4-3 and TRBJ2-2, with 7 bases identical to TRBD1. This clonotype was obtained from a man aged 25 to 40 who received the YFV17D yellow fever vaccine. The sample here was PBMCs, taken on the day of the yellow fever booster vaccination. DNA of the CDR3: TGCGCCAGCAGCCTCCCAGGAGACAGGGTTATGGACACCGGGGAGCTGTTTTTT. This sequence encodes CASSLPGDRVMDTGELFF.